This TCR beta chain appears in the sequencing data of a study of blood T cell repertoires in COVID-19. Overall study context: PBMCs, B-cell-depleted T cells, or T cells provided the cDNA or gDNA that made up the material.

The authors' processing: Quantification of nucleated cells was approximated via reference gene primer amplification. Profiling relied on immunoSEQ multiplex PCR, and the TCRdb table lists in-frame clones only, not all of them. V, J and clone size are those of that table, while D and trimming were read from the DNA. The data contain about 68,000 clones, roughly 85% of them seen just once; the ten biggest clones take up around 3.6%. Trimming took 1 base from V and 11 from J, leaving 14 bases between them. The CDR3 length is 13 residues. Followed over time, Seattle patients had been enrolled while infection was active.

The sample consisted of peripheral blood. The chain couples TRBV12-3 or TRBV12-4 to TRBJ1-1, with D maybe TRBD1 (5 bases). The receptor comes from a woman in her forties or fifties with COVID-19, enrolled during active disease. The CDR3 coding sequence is TGTGCCAGCAGTTTAGGGCAGGGTGTTGGGGCTTTCTTT. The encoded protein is CASSLGQGVGAFF.